The T cell receptor (beta chain) under discussion was sequenced for a study of blood T cell repertoires in COVID-19. Study background: From the United States, Italy and Spain came samples of acute and convalescent COVID-19.

Original data processing: Reference gene primers were amplified, and this amplification served to estimate nucleated cell counts. Repertoires were generated with immunoSEQ multiplex PCR, while TCRdb's copy carries only in-frame clones and drops some. V and J calls and clone size are copied from that table; D and trimming were computed from the DNA. The sample shows fewer than 110,000 clones, around 82% of them seen only once. The TCR was taken from a human donor in a cohort sampled during active COVID-19. The sequencing sample was made of peripheral blood.

CDR3 sequence reads: CASRGGQGHTEAFF. DNA for the CDR3: TGTGCCAGCAGGGGGGGACAGGGTCACACTGAAGCTTTCTTT. The chain combines TRBV7-2 with TRBJ1-1, with TRBD1 matching 9 bases. The CDR3 is 14 amino acids. Germline V lookup: CDR1 SGHTA, CDR2 FQGNSA. With 6 bases clipped from V and 3 bases from J, the junction kept 5 bases outside the gene matches.